This TCR beta chain was sequenced during a study of naive and memory T cell subsets. The beta constant-region primer was an equimolar mix of two oligonucleotides covering TRBC1 and TRBC2. Four rounds of PCR amplified the ligated cDNA using nested alpha and beta constant-region primers plus SP2. MiXCR was run by TCRdb on the UMI-ligation and nested PCR reads, yielding one entry per CDR3 protein. The sample yields about 18,000 distinct CDR3 sequences, roughly 9% seen once. The study, taken as a whole, reports: Gini index rose across naive, CM, EM and EMRA in CD4 and CD8.

The germline CDR1 and CDR2 sequences are SGHDT and YYEEEE. Trimming at V came to 1 base and at J to 6 bases, leaving 14 bases not matched to a gene. The CDR3 runs 18 residues. With respect to this clonotype: Its antigen remains unidentified.

The clonotype originates from a human donor in good health. The sequenced material came from central memory CD8+ T cells from blood. The chain joins TRBV5-6 to TRBJ2-3; 10 bases match TRBD1. The CDR3: CASSLQWTGGMDRDTQYF. CDR3 sequence (DNA): TGTGCCAGCAGCTTGCAGTGGACAGGGGGAATGGACAGGGATACGCAGTATTTT.